This TCR beta chain was retrieved from a study of T cells in Graves' hyperthyroidism and ophthalmopathy. It was RNA transcripts that yielded the amplified TCR beta CDR3 regions. HTBI primers were used for first-round RT-PCR of the TCR CDR3. One entry per CDR3 protein results from TCRdb running MiXCR on the multiplex PCR reads. The data contain 650,000 to 800,000 distinct CDR3 sequences, less than 45% of them seen just once; the ten biggest clones take up under 8.5%. Germline CDR1 reads SQVTM; CDR2 reads ANQGSEA. This CDR3 has 14 residues. V shed 7 bases, J shed 6 bases, and the junction held 5 bases outside the gene matches.

Sequenced: peripheral blood or thyroid tissue (not recorded which). This TCR was recovered from an adult man with Graves' disease, either hyperthyroidism or ophthalmopathy (not recorded which). The gene calls are TRBV29-1 and TRBJ2-2; TRBD2 matches at 13 bases. The CDR3 DNA sequence: TGCAGCGCTCGACTAGCGGGAGGTCCCGGGGAGCTGTTTTTT. Encoded protein: CSARLAGGPGELFF.